The source of this TCR beta chain is a study of blood T cell repertoires in COVID-19. The trim removed 4 bases at V and 2 bases at J, leaving 6 bases unmatched. The germline gives CDR1 SGHTA, CDR2 FQGTGA. This CDR3 spans 15 amino acids. The repertoire was sequenced with immunoSEQ multiplex PCR; TCRdb's copy has only in-frame clones and lacks some. This sample has around 300,000 clones, with about nine tenths found just once. Sequences were obtained from peripheral blood. The receptor was isolated from a man aged 50-59 years with acute or convalescent COVID-19. V gene TRBV7-3 combines with J gene TRBJ2-3, with 7 bases fitting TRBD1. CDR3 sequence (DNA): TGTGCCAGCAGCTCCAGACAGGGAAACACAGATACGCAGTATTTT. It specifies CASSSRQGNTDTQYF. The full variable domain, completed using reference TRBV7-3 and TRBJ2-3, is GAGVSQTPSNKVTEKGKYVELRCDPISGHTALYWYRQSLGQGPEFLIYFQGTGAADDSGLPNDRFFAVRPEGSVSTLKIQRTERGDSAVYLCASSSRQGNTDTQYFGPGTRLTVL.